Sequencing of this T cell receptor beta chain was carried out in a study of radiotherapy plus CTLA-4 blockade in lung cancer. Enrolled patients, whose metastatic non-small-cell lung cancer was chemo-refractory, received focal radiation plus CTLA-4 blockade with ipilimumab. By share, this clone counts as medium-sized (0.01 to 0.1%). Its specificity is unknown. Germline lookup yields CDR1 SEHNR and CDR2 FQNEAQ (reference sequence). The ends lost 5 bases at V and 2 bases at J; junction bases unmatched: 9. The CDR3 has 16 residues. TCRdb keeps only in-frame clones here, not all; method: immunoSEQ multiplex PCR. The sample gives about 51,000 clones, about three quarters of which show up once; around 2.5% is in the top ten. Study-wide results and caveats: Together with interferon-beta, which increased in serum after radiation, early dynamic changes in blood T cell clones were reportedly the best predictors of response. Peripheral blood showed expansion of tumor-derived TCR clones after radiotherapy and ipilimumab.

The rearrangement links TRBV7-9 to TRBJ2-7, with 10 bases matching TRBD2. The sample here was peripheral blood, taken from a patient treated with radiotherapy plus ipilimumab. The receptor was derived from a human donor with non-small cell lung cancer whose response to radiotherapy plus ipilimumab could not be evaluated. The CDR3 spells CASSPTGSGGAYEQYF. In DNA, the CDR3 is TGTGCCAGCAGCCCAACGGGCAGCGGGGGGGCCTACGAGCAGTACTTC.